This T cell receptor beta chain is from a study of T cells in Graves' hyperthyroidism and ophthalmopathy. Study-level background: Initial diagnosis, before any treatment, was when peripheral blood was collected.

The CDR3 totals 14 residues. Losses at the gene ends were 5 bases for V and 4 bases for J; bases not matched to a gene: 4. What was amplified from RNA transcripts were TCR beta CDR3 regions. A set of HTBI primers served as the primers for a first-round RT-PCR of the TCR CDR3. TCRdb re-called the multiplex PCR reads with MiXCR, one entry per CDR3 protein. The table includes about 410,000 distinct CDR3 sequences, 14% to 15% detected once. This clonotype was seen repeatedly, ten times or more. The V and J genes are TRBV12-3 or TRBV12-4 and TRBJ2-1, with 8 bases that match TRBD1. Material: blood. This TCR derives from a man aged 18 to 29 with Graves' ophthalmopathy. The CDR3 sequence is CASSPRTGYNEQFF. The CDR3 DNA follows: TGTGCCAGCAGTCCCCGGACAGGGTACAATGAGCAGTTCTTC.